This T cell receptor beta chain was documented in a study of blood T cell repertoires in COVID-19. The wider study: The study drew acute and convalescent COVID-19 samples from the United States, Italy and Spain. Nucleic acid was either cDNA or gDNA, and it came from T cells, B-cell-depleted T cells, or PBMCs.

This clone was recorded once. Germline V gene sequence: CDR1 SGHTA, CDR2 FQGNSA. Trimming took off 2 bases at V and 7 bases at J, with 21 bases between the two ends. The CDR3 has 16 residues. The method was immunoSEQ multiplex PCR; TCRdb's version includes in-frame clones alone and lacks a portion of them. The table lists about 120,000 clones, over 75% of them singletons. The rearrangement joins TRBV7-2 to TRBJ2-7; D might be TRBD2 (6 bases). This clonotype originated in an elderly man with acute or convalescent COVID-19. Material for sequencing was peripheral blood. The CDR3 protein is CASSLLQGPMAGEQYF. The CDR3 bases are TGTGCCAGCAGCTTATTGCAGGGACCAATGGCGGGGGAGCAGTACTTC.